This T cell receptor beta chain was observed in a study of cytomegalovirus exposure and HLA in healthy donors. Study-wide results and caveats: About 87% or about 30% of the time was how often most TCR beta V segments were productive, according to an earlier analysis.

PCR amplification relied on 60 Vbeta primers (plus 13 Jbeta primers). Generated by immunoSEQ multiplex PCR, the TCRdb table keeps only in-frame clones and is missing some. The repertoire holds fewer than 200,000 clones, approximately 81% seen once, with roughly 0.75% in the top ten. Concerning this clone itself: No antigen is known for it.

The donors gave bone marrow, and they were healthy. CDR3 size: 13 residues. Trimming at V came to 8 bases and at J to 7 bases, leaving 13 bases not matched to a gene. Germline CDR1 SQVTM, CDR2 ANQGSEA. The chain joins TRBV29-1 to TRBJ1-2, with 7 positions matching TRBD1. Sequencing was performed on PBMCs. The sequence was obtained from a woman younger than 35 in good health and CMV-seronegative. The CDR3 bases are TGCAGCTCGTCGAAGGCAGGGGGAAGTGGCTACACCTTC. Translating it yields CSSSKAGGSGYTF.